One sample yielded the 10 T cell receptor beta chains listed below, sequenced in a study of T-cell memory formation after mild COVID-19. TCRdb processed the 5' RACE reads anew with MiXCR; each CDR3 protein has one entry. The data hold 100,000 to 150,000 distinct CDR3 sequences, with around 6.3% observed a single time. The sample was PBMCs or a T cell subset sorted from them (not recorded which). Receptor source: an adult woman who had mild COVID-19 (a few samples of this study predate the infection). Cell type and time point are not known.

This clonotype appeared a few times. This chain links TRBV4-2 with TRBJ2-7; 10 positions match TRBD2. This CDR3 region has 16 residues. Germline lookup yields CDR1 LGHNA and CDR2 YNFKEQ. After removal of 4 bases from V and 1 base from J, the junction contained 7 bases not matched to a gene. In DNA, the CDR3 is TGTGCCAGCAGCCGTACCGGGACTAGCGCATCCTACGAGCAGTACTTC. Protein: CASSRTGTSASYEQYF.

This clonotype was detected ten times or more. This rearrangement joins TRBV7-9 to TRBJ1-1; D may be TRBD1 (5 bases). V gave up 5 bases and J gave up 4 bases, with 23 bases separating them. CDR3 size: 17 residues. Germline values: CDR1 SEHNR, CDR2 FQNEAQ (reference sequence). The CDR3 bases are TGTGCCAGCAGCCCTACGTCGGAACACAGGAGGAGCACTGAAGCTTTCTTT. This sequence encodes CASSPTSEHRRSTEAFF.

This clonotype was detected only a few times. The V call is TRBV3-1, the J call TRBJ2-1; 7 bases align to TRBD2. V trimming: 2 bases; J trimming: 6 bases; junction bases outside the gene matches: 1. CDR1 and CDR2 (germline): LGHDT, YNNKEL (reference sequence). The CDR3 is 13 residues long. The CDR3 is CASSQSGANEQFF. The CDR3 nucleotides are TGTGCCAGCAGCCAAAGCGGGGCCAATGAGCAGTTCTTC.

The V call is TRBV20-1, the J call TRBJ1-2; D remains unclear. V was clipped by 0 bases and J by 1 base, with 12 bases between them. Germline values: CDR1 DFQATT, CDR2 SNEGSKA (reference sequence). The CDR3 has 15 residues. This CDR3 reads CSARDLLGDNYGYTF. In DNA, the CDR3 is TGCAGTGCTAGAGATCTCTTGGGCGATAACTATGGCTACACCTTC.

The sample holds many counts of this clonotype. CDR3 in DNA: TGTGCCAATCAGGGACTAGCGGGAGTGGGAGAGCAGTTCTTC. Protein product: CANQGLAGVGEQFF. The rearrangement joins TRBV7-8 to TRBJ2-1; 14 positions match TRBD2. The trim removed 10 bases at V and 10 bases at J, leaving 9 bases unmatched. The CDR3 has 14 residues. CDR1 and CDR2 (germline): SGHVS, FQNEAQ.

This clonotype was seen at least ten times. J is TRBJ1-5 and V is TRBV4-1; D gene unclear. Germline lookup yields CDR1 MGHRA and CDR2 YSYEKL. Trimming cost V 3 bases and J 7 bases, with 7 bases left between them. The CDR3 length is 12 residues. CDR3 protein: CASSHEGQPQHF. The CDR3 DNA is TGCGCCAGCAGCCATGAAGGCCAGCCCCAGCATTTT.

At least ten counts were recorded for this clonotype. In DNA form, the CDR3 reads TGCGCCAGCAGCTTGGCGGGCTCCCAAGAGACCCAGTACTTC. It specifies CASSLAGSQETQYF. V gene TRBV5-1 combines with J gene TRBJ2-5; no reliable D call. Germline V gene lookup returns CDR1 SGHRS and CDR2 YFSETQ. V lost 0 bases to trimming and J lost 1 base, with 7 bases between them. The CDR3 length is 14 residues.

This clonotype was recorded many times. The CDR3 loop is CASSPRGNTEAFF. CDR3 DNA sequence: TGCGCCAGCAGCCCCCGGGGGAACACTGAAGCTTTCTTT. V is TRBV4-3 and J is TRBJ1-1; D not resolved. The CDR3 covers 13 residues. In germline, CDR1 is LGHNA, CDR2 YSLEER. The V gene lost 4 bases and the J gene lost 1 base, with 7 bases spanning the gap.

Remarks on this clonotype: A read error may produce the germline difference seen at one junction end. V gene TRBV5-1 combines with J gene TRBJ1-3; D gene ambiguous. This CDR3 has 13 residues. Germline V gives CDR1 SGHRS, CDR2 YFSETQ. In DNA form, the CDR3 reads TGCGCCAGCAGCCCGGGAACCGGAAACACCCTATATTTT. Protein: CASSPGTGNTLYF.

Only a few counts were recorded for this clonotype. The chain recombines TRBV4-2 with TRBJ1-4; 9 bases line up with TRBD1. Germline V gene lookup returns CDR1 LGHNA and CDR2 YNFKEQ. V lost 8 bases and J lost 4; bases outside the gene matches: 17. The CDR3 totals 18 residues. The CDR3 DNA is TGTGCCAGCGGACTACTTCCCGGGACAGGGTCGAGTAATGAAAAACTGTTTTTT. Encoded protein: CASGLLPGTGSSNEKLFF.